These 30 T cell receptor beta chains were all obtained from the same sample, sequenced in a study of T cell repertoires in cytomegalovirus infection. Their antigens are not known. TCRdb called the reads again in MiXCR, with one record for every CDR3 protein. The data contain approximately 600,000 distinct CDR3 sequences, around 40% of them seen just once; the ten biggest clones take up around 48%. The sample was cultured PBMCs, taken from culture after CMV antigen stimulation. The origin of the receptors is a human donor in good health (CMV status not recorded). Some clones in this sample may be carry-over from other donors' samples.

The DNA of the CDR3 is TGTGCCAGCAGCTTCCGGGAGCCCTACGAGCAGTACTTC. Protein product: CASSFREPYEQYF. This rearrangement joins TRBV11-2 to TRBJ2-7, with D perhaps matching TRBD2 (6 bases). Germline V gene lookup returns CDR1 SGHAT and CDR2 FQNNGV. Trimming removed 3 bases from V and 2 bases from J, with 8 bases in between. The CDR3 has 13 amino acids.

This clonotype was seen a handful of times. This chain joins TRBV7-2 and TRBJ1-3; D is uncertain. Germline loops: CDR1 SGHTA, CDR2 FQGNSA. The V end was cut by 5 bases, the J end by 0 bases, with 11 bases between. This CDR3 spans 15 amino acids. This chain's CDR3 is CASSPQGISGNTIYF. The CDR3 nucleotides are TGTGCCAGCAGCCCCCAAGGGATCTCTGGAAACACCATATATTTT.

CDR3 DNA sequence: TGTGCCAGCAGAGCGTGGACAGGGATGAACACTGAAGCTTTCTTT. It encodes CASRAWTGMNTEAFF. This chain links TRBV7-9 with TRBJ1-1, with TRBD1 matching 8 bases. The CDR3 has 15 amino acids. Trimming cost V 6 bases and J 0 bases; bases outside gene matches: 6. Germline-derived CDR1 and CDR2 are SEHNR and FQNEAQ (reference sequence).

This clonotype occurred a few times. The chain couples TRBV7-6 to TRBJ2-7; D is unresolved. This CDR3 has 15 residues. CDR1 and CDR2 (germline): SGHVS, FNYEAQ. Trimming left V 5 bases short and J 0 bases short, with 14 bases between. As DNA, the CDR3 is TGTGCCAGCAGCCAGACTGCCTCGAGCTCCTACGAGCAGTACTTC. Its protein product is CASSQTASSSYEQYF.

This clonotype was seen ten or more times. The rearrangement uses TRBV7-2 and TRBJ1-1, with D maybe TRBD1 (6 bases). The CDR3 has 15 residues. CDR1 SGHTA and CDR2 FQGNSA come from the germline V gene. V shed 5 bases and J shed 1 base, with 14 bases lying between them. CDR3 loop: CASSLQGPRNTEAFF. Written as DNA, the CDR3 is TGTGCCAGCAGCCTACAGGGACCGAGGAACACTGAAGCTTTCTTT.

V is TRBV19 and J is TRBJ1-6; unclear D gene. CDR3 length: 15 residues. V lost 5 bases, J lost 4 bases, and 12 bases lay in between. Germline V CDR1 and CDR2: LNHDA, SQIVND (reference sequence). In nucleotides, the CDR3 is TGTGCCAGTAGTGTGGGTGACCTTTATAATTCACCCCTCCACTTT. Its translation: CASSVGDLYNSPLHF.

The chain joins TRBV18 to TRBJ1-2, with D maybe TRBD1 (5 bases). The CDR3 consists of 15 residues. Germline CDR1 and CDR2: KGHSH and LQKENI. V dropped 5 bases and J dropped 3 bases, with 16 bases sitting between them. In DNA, the CDR3 is TGTGCCAGCTCATTCCCGACAGCGCGGGACTATGGCTACACCTTC. Translating gives CASSFPTARDYGYTF. The variable domain in full, with the rest retrieved from reference TRBV18 and TRBJ1-2, is NAGVMQNPRHLVRRRGQEARLRCSPMKGHSHVYWYRQLPEEGLKFMVYLQKENIIDESGMPKERFSAEFPKEGPSILRIQQVVRGDSAAYFCASSFPTARDYGYTFGSGTRLTVV.

This clonotype was observed a handful of times. V is TRBV6-1 and J is TRBJ2-1; 10 positions match TRBD1. With V trimmed by 6 bases and J by 8 bases, 13 bases remained unmatched. Germline lookup yields CDR1 MNHNS and CDR2 SASEGT. The CDR3 loop spans 16 amino acids. Written as DNA, the CDR3 is TGTGCCAGCAGCCCATTATGGGGACAGGGGATCGATGAGCAGTTCTTC. Translation: CASSPLWGQGIDEQFF.

The chain joins TRBV7-8 to TRBJ2-7; no definite D call. Germline CDR1 reads SGHVS; CDR2 reads FQNEAQ. The CDR3 is 14 residues long. V lost 7 bases to trimming and J lost 4 bases, with 17 bases between them. The CDR3 DNA follows: TGTGCCAGCACCTCGAGGACGGGCCGTTACGAGCAGTACTTC. Translation gives CASTSRTGRYEQYF.

In DNA, the CDR3 is TGTGCCAGCACCGCCGGACGAGCGCAGTATTTT. It codes for CASTAGRAQYF. The genes are TRBV11-2 and TRBJ2-3; D not resolved. CDR1 and CDR2 from the germline V gene are SGHAT and FQNNGV. The V end was cut by 7 bases, the J end by 10 bases, with 12 bases between. The CDR3 extends over 11 amino acids.

This clonotype was detected once. The chain has TRBV7-9 and TRBJ2-2; D may be TRBD2 (5 bases). Germline CDR1 reads SEHNR; CDR2 reads FQNEAQ (reference sequence). This CDR3 comprises 14 residues. V was pared by 3 bases and J by 6 bases, with 11 bases between. The CDR3 sequence: CASSLPRAPGELFF. The DNA of the CDR3 is TGTGCCAGCAGCTTGCCGAGGGCTCCCGGGGAGCTGTTTTTT.

This clonotype was found a few times. The chain is built from TRBV6-2 or TRBV6-3 and TRBJ1-2; no clear D. CDR1 and CDR2 (germline): MNHEY, SVGEGT. The V gene lost 2 bases and the J gene lost 10 bases, with 11 bases spanning the gap. The CDR3 covers 12 residues. The CDR3 region has the DNA TGTGCCAGCAGTTACGGAGGGAATATCTACACCTTC. This sequence encodes CASSYGGNIYTF.

The chain employs TRBV5-1 and TRBJ1-6; 7 bases match TRBD1. Trimming at V came to 9 bases and at J to 7 bases, leaving 7 bases not matched to a gene. CDR1 and CDR2 (germline): SGHRS, YFSETQ. The CDR3 consists of 13 residues. The CDR3 region has the DNA TGCGCCACCCGGACAGGACCCAATTCACCCCTCCACTTT. Translation gives CATRTGPNSPLHF.

The V gene is TRBV6-1, the J gene TRBJ1-1; D perhaps matches TRBD1 (5 bases). CDR3 size: 19 residues. V was pared by 3 bases and J by 1 base, with 24 bases between. The germline V gene encodes CDR1 MNHNS and CDR2 SASEGT. Here the CDR3 reads CASSEGRFRTTHPNTEAFF. As DNA, the CDR3 is TGTGCCAGCAGTGAGGGCAGATTCCGGACAACTCATCCGAACACTGAAGCTTTCTTT.

This clonotype appeared a few times. The chain carries TRBV24-1 and TRBJ2-1, with D unclear. Germline CDR1 and CDR2: KGHDR and SFDVKD. The germline V and J ends were trimmed by 1 base and 5 bases, with 14 bases remaining between them. The CDR3 sequence is 16 residues long. CDR3 DNA sequence: TGTGCCACCAGTGATTTAACTGCCAAATCGGACAATGAGCAGTTCTTC. The encoded protein is CATSDLTAKSDNEQFF.

This rearrangement joins TRBV5-4 to TRBJ2-1, with 8 bases lining up with TRBD1. This CDR3 contains 13 residues. With V trimmed by 1 base and J by 7 bases, 1 base remained unmatched. CDR1 SGHNT and CDR2 YYREEE come from the germline V gene (reference sequence). CDR3 nucleotide sequence: TGTGCCAGCAGCTTGCAGGGGGCGAATGAGCAGTTCTTC. Protein sequence: CASSLQGANEQFF. The variable domain in full, with the rest retrieved from reference TRBV5-4 and TRBJ2-1, is ETGVTQSPTHLIKTRGQQVTLRCSSQSGHNTVSWYQQALGQGPQFIFQYYREEENGRGNFPPRFSGLQFPNYSSELNVNALELDDSALYLCASSLQGANEQFFGPGTRLTVL.

The V and J genes are TRBV12-3 or TRBV12-4 and TRBJ2-1; a possible D gene is TRBD1 (6 bases). Deletions cut 4 bases from V and 16 bases from J, with 20 bases between. This CDR3 spans 13 amino acids. In DNA, the CDR3 is TGTGCCAGCAGTTGGGACACTCTCCAGCGCTCTTTCTTC. Translated, it gives CASSWDTLQRSFF.

The chain joins TRBV7-9 to TRBJ1-1; no clear D gene. This CDR3 is built from 15 residues. The V gene lost 4 bases and the J gene lost 1 base, with 13 bases spanning the gap. The germline gives CDR1 SEHNR, CDR2 FQNEAQ (reference sequence). CDR3 sequence: CASSSPMQKNTEAFF. For the CDR3, the DNA is TGTGCCAGCAGCTCCCCAATGCAGAAGAACACTGAAGCTTTCTTT.

J is TRBJ2-1 and V is TRBV7-2; tentatively, D is TRBD2 (5 bases). Trimming took 5 bases from V and 0 from J, leaving 11 bases between them. From germline, CDR1 is SGHTA and CDR2 FQGNSA. This CDR3 has 15 residues. CDR3 sequence: CASSEGTSSYNEQFF. In nucleotides, the CDR3 is TGTGCCAGCAGCGAGGGAACGAGCTCCTACAATGAGCAGTTCTTC.

The rearrangement uses TRBV2 and TRBJ1-3; D remains ambiguous. With 8 bases removed from V and 11 bases from J, the gap between germline ends came to 16 bases. The CDR3 spans 12 residues. The germline V gene encodes CDR1 SNHLY and CDR2 FYNNEI. The CDR3 spells CASQRAARPIYF. In nucleotides, the CDR3 is TGTGCCAGCCAGCGGGCAGCTCGGCCCATATATTTT. The whole variable domain, filled in from reference TRBV2 and TRBJ1-3, reads EPEVTQTPSHQVTQMGQEVILRCVPISNHLYFYWYRQILGQKVEFLVSFYNNEISEKSEIFDDQFSVERPDGSNFTLKIRSTKLEDSAMYFCASQRAARPIYFGEGSWLTVV.

The J gene is TRBJ1-2, the V gene TRBV7-2; possible D gene TRBD1, 6 bases. V was pared by 7 bases and J by 3 bases, with 15 bases between. The CDR3 covers 14 residues. Germline V CDR1 and CDR2: SGHTA, FQGNSA. CDR3 in DNA: TGTGCCAGCAACAAGGCAGGGGTCGACTATGGCTACACCTTC. Amino acid sequence: CASNKAGVDYGYTF.

This rearrangement joins TRBV20-1 to TRBJ2-3, with D perhaps TRBD1 or TRBD2 (7 bases each). The CDR3 runs 13 residues. CDR1 and CDR2 from the germline V gene are DFQATT and SNEGSKA (reference sequence). The ends were cut back, 6 bases at V and 5 bases at J, with 15 bases in the middle. CDR3 DNA: TGCAGTGCCAGGGGGGGGCCGGGAGATACGCAGTATTTT. Protein sequence: CSARGGPGDTQYF.

This clonotype appeared a few times. V and J are TRBV28 and TRBJ1-2; D gene uncertain. Germline V gene lookup returns CDR1 MDHEN and CDR2 SYDVKM. The CDR3 has 12 residues. The DNA of the CDR3 is TGTGTCGTCCAGATCGGGAGCTATGGCTACACCTTC. Translating gives CVVQIGSYGYTF.

Turning to this clonotype: In this CDR3 the conserved last residue, phenylalanine or tryptophan, is missing, so a read error is likely. The limits of the CDR3 on the DNA are not certain, so only TCRdb's listed CDR3 is given. This chain links TRBV7-2 with TRBJ2-3. Germline loops: CDR1 SGHTA, CDR2 FQGNSA. Termini included, the CDR3 measures 14 amino acids. The CDR3 loop is CASSSGPSTDTKYL.

This clonotype was found a few times. The junction does not match germline at one end; this may be a read error. The chain links TRBV4-1 to TRBJ2-3; D is perhaps TRBD1 (5 bases). The CDR3 runs 15 residues. Germline V lookup: CDR1 MGHRA, CDR2 YSYEKL. The CDR3 coding sequence is TGTGCCAGCAGCCAGGGCGGCCTCGGGACAGATACGCAGTATTTT. Its protein is CASSQGGLGTDTQYF.

The rearrangement joins TRBV6-2 or TRBV6-3 to TRBJ2-3; D is unclear. The CDR3 is made up of 15 amino acids. Trimming took 6 bases from V and 2 from J, leaving 15 bases between them. Germline V gene sequence: CDR1 MNHEY, CDR2 SVGEGT. CDR3 bases: TGTGCCAGCAGCTCCAGCAAAACCTACACAGATACGCAGTATTTT. As protein: CASSSSKTYTDTQYF.

Only one count was recorded for this clonotype. This chain uses TRBV19 with TRBJ1-1; TRBD1 is a possible D gene (5 bases). Germline-derived CDR1 and CDR2 are LNHDA and SQIVND (reference sequence). V shed 3 bases and J shed 5 bases, with 16 bases lying between them. This CDR3 contains 15 residues. The CDR3 DNA sequence: TGTGCCAGTAGTATCGCCCAAGGGGAGAGGACTGAAGCTTTCTTT. This sequence encodes CASSIAQGERTEAFF.

This clonotype has at least ten counts. The chain is built from TRBV12-3 or TRBV12-4 and TRBJ2-2; TRBD1 agrees at 8 bases. The junction had 1 base not matched to a gene; V was cut back by 4 bases and J by 6 bases. CDR3 length equals 13 residues. CDR3 region: CASSSTGAGELFF. The CDR3 bases are TGTGCCAGCAGTTCGACAGGGGCCGGGGAGCTGTTTTTT.

This chain joins TRBV19 and TRBJ2-1; D not resolved. The CDR3 has 14 amino acids. The V gene's germline CDR1 is LNHDA and CDR2 SQIVND (reference sequence). Trimming pared 5 bases from V and 8 bases from J, leaving 16 bases between. The CDR3 protein is CASSLSINGDEQFF. The CDR3 bases are TGTGCCAGTAGTTTGTCTATAAATGGCGATGAGCAGTTCTTC.

The V call is TRBV7-7, the J call TRBJ2-7, with D perhaps being TRBD1 or TRBD2 (5 bases each). Between the trimmed V and J ends, which lost 1 base and 1 base, there was a span of 11 bases. The length of the CDR3 is 15 residues. Germline-derived CDR1 and CDR2 are SSHAT and FNYEAQ (reference sequence). Here the CDR3 DNA reads TGTGCCAGCAGCTTAGGGGACGGCGATTCCTACGAGCAGTACTTC. Its translation: CASSLGDGDSYEQYF.